Presented here are 19 T cell receptor beta chains from one specimen sequenced in a study of CD8+ T cells in alopecia areata. The treatment was: oral pan-JAK inhibitor, 5-10 mg twice daily. The authors extracted RNA and reverse transcribed it into cDNA as the sequencing template. Repertoires were generated with immunoSEQ multiplex PCR, while TCRdb's copy carries only in-frame clones and drops some. The sample contains 110,000 or so clones, 50% to 65% of which appear only once. The input for sequencing was CD4+ T cells sorted from blood, taken at week 24, from a patient treated with tofacitinib. Receptors were obtained from a human donor with alopecia areata.

This clone was picked up a small number of times. The gene calls are TRBV7-9 and TRBJ2-4; TRBD1 matches at 7 bases. Germline CDR1 and CDR2: SEHNR and FQNEAQ (reference sequence). CDR3 length: 18 residues. Trimming removed 0 bases from V and 0 bases from J; junction bases left unmatched: 8. Here the CDR3 reads CASSLADRESLAKNIQYF. The CDR3 DNA is TGTGCCAGCAGCTTAGCCGACAGGGAGTCATTAGCCAAAAACATTCAGTACTTC.

This rearrangement joins TRBV4-2 to TRBJ1-2; D ambiguous. The germline CDR1 and CDR2 sequences are LGHNA and YNFKEQ. V was cut by 0 bases and J by 4 bases, with 21 bases left in between. The CDR3 is 18 amino acids. The CDR3 nucleotides are TGTGCCAGCAGCCAAGATACCAGCATGGGCGATACGTCCTATGGCTACACCTTC. It codes for CASSQDTSMGDTSYGYTF.

The rearrangement uses TRBV7-9 and TRBJ2-5; D is uncertain. CDR3 length equals 11 residues. Germline lookup yields CDR1 SEHNR and CDR2 FQNEAQ (reference sequence). Trimming pared 5 bases from V and 2 bases from J, leaving 3 bases between. CDR3 sequence (DNA): TGTGCCAGCAGCGGACAAGAGACCCAGTACTTC. This gives the protein CASSGQETQYF.

This clone was counted only a few times. The genes are TRBV29-1 and TRBJ1-2; D is ambiguous. Trimming removed 6 bases from V and 0 bases from J, with 14 bases in between. Germline V lookup: CDR1 SQVTM, CDR2 ANQGSEA. The CDR3 extends over 14 amino acids. The CDR3 nucleotides are TGCAGCGTCGATCAGGTCACTACTAACTATGGCTACACCTTC. Its protein product is CSVDQVTTNYGYTF.

The V and J genes are TRBV7-2 and TRBJ1-4; tentatively, D is TRBD1 (5 bases). The CDR3 contains 14 residues. Trimming left V 4 bases short and J 3 bases short, with 9 bases between. Germline loops: CDR1 SGHTA, CDR2 FQGNSA. In DNA, the CDR3 is TGTGCCAGCAGCTCAAGGGACTCTAATGAAAAACTGTTTTTT. Translation gives CASSSRDSNEKLFF.

This chain connects TRBV6-5 to TRBJ2-7, with 7 bases aligning to TRBD1. This CDR3 comprises 14 residues. The ends lost 2 bases at V and 2 bases at J; junction bases unmatched: 3. CDR1 is MNHEY and CDR2 is SVGAGI in the germline V gene. The CDR3 nucleotides read TGTGCCAGCAGTTACGACGGGACAGCCTACGAGCAGTACTTC. Translating gives CASSYDGTAYEQYF.

Only one count was recorded for this clone. The junction does not match germline at one end; this may be a read error. Written as DNA, the CDR3 is TGCGCCAGCAGCCAAGCTGGGTATGGCTACACCTTC. It codes for CASSQAGYGYTF. The chain carries TRBV7-9 and TRBJ1-2; D ambiguous. The length of the CDR3 is 12 residues. The germline gives CDR1 SEHNR, CDR2 FQNEAQ (reference sequence).

The chain couples TRBV27 to TRBJ2-5; D might be TRBD1 or TRBD2, each matching 7 bases. The CDR3 contains 15 residues. Germline V gives CDR1 MNHEY, CDR2 SMNVEV (reference sequence). Trimming shortened V by 6 bases and J by 5 bases, and 19 bases separated the two germline ends. CDR3 sequence reads: CASRRTRGPGETQYF. CDR3 bases: TGTGCCAGCAGACGGACTAGGGGGCCGGGGGAGACCCAGTACTTC.

This clone was seen a single time. The CDR3 DNA reads as TGTGCCAGCAGCCAAGAGGGGACTAGCGGGGGAAACAATGAGCAGTTCTTC. This translates into CASSQEGTSGGNNEQFF. This sequence joins TRBV4-2 and TRBJ2-1, with 14 nucleotides matching TRBD2. The germline gives CDR1 LGHNA, CDR2 YNFKEQ. CDR3 size: 17 residues. V dropped 0 bases and J dropped 5; count of bases not matched to a gene: 3.

The chain links TRBV6-6 to TRBJ2-5; 12 bases match TRBD2. Germline values: CDR1 MNHNY, CDR2 SVGAGI (reference sequence). The trim removed 6 bases at V and 5 bases at J, leaving 4 bases unmatched. The CDR3 loop spans 14 amino acids. As DNA, the CDR3 is TGTGCCAGCAGACTAGCGGGGGGCGGGGAGACCCAGTACTTC. It is translated as CASRLAGGGETQYF.

The chain uses TRBV29-1 and TRBJ2-7, with 7 bases fitting TRBD1. Germline V lookup: CDR1 SQVTM, CDR2 ANQGSEA. CDR3 length equals 13 residues. V shed 7 bases and J 3 bases; nucleotides not matched to a gene: 9. CDR3 residues: CSATKGTVYEQYF. The CDR3 bases are TGCAGCGCTACCAAAGGGACAGTCTACGAGCAGTACTTC.

The chain couples TRBV5-1 to TRBJ1-1, with TRBD1 matching over 12 bases. The CDR3 contains 16 residues. From germline, CDR1 is SGHRS and CDR2 YFSETQ. Germline trimming cut 1 base from V and 4 bases from J; bases unmatched to any gene: 5. The CDR3 nucleotides read TGCGCCAGCAGCTTGAGGGACAGGGGGCAGGGCACTGAAGCTTTCTTT. Amino acids: CASSLRDRGQGTEAFF.

This clone was picked up one time. The chain couples TRBV4-3 to TRBJ1-2; D remains ambiguous. V was pared by 0 bases and J by 2 bases, with 4 bases between. The CDR3 spans 13 residues. Germline V gene lookup returns CDR1 LGHNA and CDR2 YSLEER. CDR3 sequence: CASSQDVNYGYTF. CDR3 DNA sequence: TGCGCCAGCAGCCAAGATGTCAACTATGGCTACACCTTC.

The gene calls are TRBV29-1 and TRBJ1-2, with 7 bases lining up with TRBD1. Per the germline V gene, CDR1 is SQVTM and CDR2 is ANQGSEA. Trimming removed 6 bases from V and 4 bases from J; junction bases left unmatched: 5. This CDR3 contains 12 residues. CDR3 nucleotide sequence: TGCAGCGTGAGACAGGGAACCTATGGCTACACCTTC. Protein: CSVRQGTYGYTF.

This chain uses TRBV30 with TRBJ2-7; the D gene could be TRBD1 or TRBD2 (6 bases each). Germline assignment: CDR1 GTSNPN and CDR2 SVGIG (reference sequence). The CDR3 runs 14 residues. V gave up 0 bases and J gave up 0 bases, with 9 bases separating them. The CDR3 loop reads CAWSVQGGSYEQYF. The DNA for the CDR3 is TGTGCCTGGAGTGTACAGGGAGGCTCCTACGAGCAGTACTTC. Supplemented by reference TRBV30 and TRBJ2-7, the full variable domain reads SQTIHQWPATLVQPVGSPLSLECTVEGTSNPNLYWYRQAAGRGLQLLFYSVGIGQISSEVPQNLSASRPQDRQFILSSKKLLLSDSGFYLCAWSVQGGSYEQYFGPGTRLTVT.

V is TRBV7-2 and J is TRBJ1-4; TRBD1 aligns across 7 bases. Germline-derived CDR1 and CDR2 are SGHTA and FQGNSA. CDR3 length: 13 residues. V lost 7 bases and J lost 7; bases outside the gene matches: 6. The CDR3 region has the DNA TGTGCCAGCACCCGACAGGGAACTGAAAAACTGTTTTTT. Residues: CASTRQGTEKLFF. The full variable domain, its missing parts supplied by reference TRBV7-2 and TRBJ1-4, is GAGVSQSPSNKVTEKGKDVELRCDPISGHTALYWYRQSLGQGLEFLIYFQGNSAPDKSGLPSDRFSAERTGGSVSTLTIQRTQQEDSAVYLCASTRQGTEKLFFGSGTQLSVL.

The chain uses TRBV2 and TRBJ2-3; 10 bases agree with TRBD2. This CDR3 contains 16 residues. With V trimmed by 5 bases and J by 0 bases, 5 bases remained unmatched. Germline V gives CDR1 SNHLY, CDR2 FYNNEI. Here the CDR3 reads CASSIAGGRSTDTQYF. The CDR3 DNA sequence: TGTGCCAGCAGTATAGCGGGGGGACGTAGCACAGATACGCAGTATTTT.

Details on this clone: The junction departs from germline at one end; a sequencing error may be responsible. The chain joins TRBV29-1 to TRBJ1-4; D might be TRBD1 (5 bases). CDR1 is SQVTM, CDR2 ANQGSEA, per germline. The CDR3 totals 13 residues. In DNA form, the CDR3 reads TGCAGCGTTGAAGTCAGGGTTAATGGAAAACTGTTTTTT. Amino acids: CSVEVRVNGKLFF.

This sequence joins TRBV11-3 and TRBJ2-7, with 9 nucleotides matching TRBD2. This CDR3 region has 15 residues. V shed 1 base, J shed 5 bases, and the junction held 6 bases outside the gene matches. The germline V gene has CDR1 SGHNT and CDR2 YENEEA. CDR3 sequence (DNA): TGTGCCAGCAGCTTAGCCTTAGCGGGGGCGAACGAGCAGTACTTC. Translating it yields CASSLALAGANEQYF. The full variable domain, rest sourced from reference TRBV11-3 and TRBJ2-7, is EAGVVQSPRYKIIEKKQPVAFWCNPISGHNTLYWYLQNLGQGPELLIRYENEEAVDDSQLPKDRFSAERLKGVDSTLKIQPAELGDSAVYLCASSLALAGANEQYFGPGTRLTVT.